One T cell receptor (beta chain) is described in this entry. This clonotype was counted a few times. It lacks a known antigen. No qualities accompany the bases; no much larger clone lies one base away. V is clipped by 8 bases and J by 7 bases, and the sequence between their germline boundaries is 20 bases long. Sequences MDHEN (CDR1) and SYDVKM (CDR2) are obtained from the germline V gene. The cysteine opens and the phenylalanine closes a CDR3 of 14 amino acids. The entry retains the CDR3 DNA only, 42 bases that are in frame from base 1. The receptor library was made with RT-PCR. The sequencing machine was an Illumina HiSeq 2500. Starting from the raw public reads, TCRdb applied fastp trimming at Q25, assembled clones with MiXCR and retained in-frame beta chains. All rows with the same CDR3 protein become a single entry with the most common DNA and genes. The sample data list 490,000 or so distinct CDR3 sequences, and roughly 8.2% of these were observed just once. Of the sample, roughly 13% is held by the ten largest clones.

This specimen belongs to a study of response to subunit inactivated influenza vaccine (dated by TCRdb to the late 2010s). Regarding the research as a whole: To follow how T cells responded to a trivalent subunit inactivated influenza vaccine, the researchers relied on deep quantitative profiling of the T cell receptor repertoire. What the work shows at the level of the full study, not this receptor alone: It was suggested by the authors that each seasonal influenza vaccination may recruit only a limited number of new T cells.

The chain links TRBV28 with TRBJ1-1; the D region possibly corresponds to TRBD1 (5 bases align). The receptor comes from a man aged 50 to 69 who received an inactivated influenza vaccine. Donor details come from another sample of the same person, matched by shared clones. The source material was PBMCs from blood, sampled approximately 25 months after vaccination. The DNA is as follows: TGTGCCAGCCCCCCCGAGGGGTTGTATGGTGAAGCTTTCTTT. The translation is CASPPEGLYGEAFF.